The source of this T cell receptor beta chain is a study of cytomegalovirus exposure and HLA in healthy donors. PCR used 60 Vbeta primers and 13 Jbeta primers. The data were produced by immunoSEQ multiplex PCR, yet TCRdb's version contains in-frame clones alone and is incomplete. The sample gives 130,000 or so clones, approximately 71% of which show up once; 2.5% to 4% is in the top ten. The CDR3 has 16 amino acids. Trimming at V came to 5 bases and at J to 5 bases, leaving 9 bases not matched to a gene. CDR1 and CDR2 from the germline V gene are SSHAT and FNYEAQ (reference sequence). The receptor comes from a man aged 35 to 55 in good health and CMV-seronegative. The chain links TRBV7-7 to TRBJ2-5; 12 bases align to TRBD2. The sample was PBMCs. CDR3 coding DNA: TGTGCCAGCAGCGGCCGAGGACTAGCGGGGATCGAGACCCAGTACTTC. Its protein is CASSGRGLAGIETQYF.